The sequence of this T cell receptor beta chain was determined in a study of CD8+CD57+ T cells in acquired aplastic anemia. Overall study: Sorted CD4+ plus CD8+ cells gave DNA averaging roughly 2.9 ug.

Profiles of TCR beta VDJ and CDR3 were generated from a genomic DNA template. MiXCR was run by TCRdb on the reads, yielding one entry per CDR3 protein. The table has around 250,000 distinct CDR3 sequences, about 56% seen once. In regard to this clonotype: The target antigen is unknown.

Trimming stripped 1 base from V and 8 bases from J, with 15 bases between. The CDR3 has 14 residues. CDR1 is DFQATT, CDR2 SNEGSKA, per germline (reference sequence). Study observations and caveats: Patients and controls turned out to have some 30 CD8+ CDR3 sequences in common. CD8+ Simpson's diversity did not differ significantly between patients and controls.

This sequence joins TRBV20-1 and TRBJ1-3; D uncertain. Source material: sorted CD4+, CD8+, or CD8+CD57+ T cells (not recorded which) from PBMCs. The source of this sequence is a human donor with severe aplastic anemia or a healthy control (not recorded which). Here the CDR3 reads CSARGTPRRDTIYF. The CDR3 coding sequence is TGCAGTGCTAGAGGGACCCCACGCCGAGACACCATATATTTT.